A single sample gave rise to the 14 T cell receptor beta chains below, sequenced in a study of HIV-infected patients and healthy controls (dated by TCRdb to the mid-2010s). Library preparation was by 5' RACE. Sequencing relied on an Illumina MiSeq. SuperScript III was used to reverse transcribe 500 ng RNA with primers targeting the alpha and beta constant regions. Separate alpha and beta chain libraries were generated by chain-specific third strand synthesis with multiplexing indices. The raw public data were reprocessed by TCRdb itself: fastp quality trimming at Q25, MiXCR clonotype calling, in-frame beta chains only. Identical CDR3 proteins give one entry, which carries the most common genes and DNA. The sample contains 15,000 to 18,000 distinct CDR3 sequences, 7% of them found a single time. The ten top clones hold under 9.5% of the sample. Since whole blood was used without any cell fractionation, the repertoire reflected all peripheral T cells in unsorted form.

The sequenced sample consisted of blood. The source is an adult in good health.

This clonotype was seen ten or more times. CDR3 DNA: TGCAGTGCGTACAGGGCTGGATCGGAAAAACTGTTTTTT. It translates to CSAYRAGSEKLFF. This chain joins TRBV20-1 and TRBJ1-4; maybe TRBD1 (6 bases). Trimming stripped 6 bases from V and 8 bases from J, with 16 bases between. CDR3 length: 13 residues. Germline-derived CDR1 and CDR2 are DFQATT and SNEGSKA (reference sequence).

In the case of this clonotype: A read error may be the cause here, since a much bigger clone is one base away. The gene calls are TRBV6-2 or TRBV6-3 and TRBJ2-1; D is possibly TRBD1 (6 bases). There are 15 residues in the CDR3. Germline lookup yields CDR1 MNHEY and CDR2 SVGEGT. The CDR3 DNA reads as TGTACCAGCAGTAGGAACAGGGTCAGACGCAATGAGCAGTTCTTC. Amino acid sequence: CTSSRNRVRRNEQFF.

This clonotype has at least ten counts. The V gene is TRBV7-9, the J gene TRBJ2-7; D ambiguous. V lost 3 bases and J 6 bases, leaving 21 bases between the germline ends. The CDR3 sequence is 16 residues long. Germline V gene data show CDR1 as SEHNR and CDR2 as FQNEAQ (reference sequence). The CDR3 DNA follows: TGTGCCAGCAGCTTGTTTCTGGACCCGAGATTTCCCGAGCAGTACTTC. Translation: CASSLFLDPRFPEQYF.

Many counts were recorded for this clonotype. The rearrangement joins TRBV7-9 to TRBJ2-4; TRBD1 is a possible D gene (5 bases). The ends were cut back, 0 bases at V and 5 bases at J, with 5 bases in the middle. CDR1 and CDR2 (germline): SEHNR, FQNEAQ (reference sequence). The CDR3 sequence is 13 residues long. CDR3 sequence: CASSLAGENIQYF. CDR3 bases: TGTGCCAGCAGCTTAGCAGGGGAAAACATTCAGTACTTC.

The table lists this clonotype with many counts. The chain couples TRBV10-3 to TRBJ2-5; maybe TRBD2 (6 bases). The CDR3 length is 13 residues. CDR1 ENHRY and CDR2 SYGVKD come from the germline V gene. V gave up 2 bases and J gave up 5 bases, with 9 bases separating them. CDR3 region: CAISEAEGETQYF. The CDR3 DNA reads TGTGCCATCAGTGAGGCGGAGGGGGAGACCCAGTACTTC.

This clonotype was counted at least ten times. The genes are TRBV10-3 and TRBJ1-6; unclear D gene. The germline V and J ends were trimmed by 2 bases and 0 bases, with 5 bases remaining between them. Germline loops: CDR1 ENHRY, CDR2 SYGVKD. CDR3 length equals 15 residues. CDR3 bases: TGTGCCATCAGTGAGCGGGGCTCCTATAATTCACCCCTCCACTTT. Translation: CAISERGSYNSPLHF.

The chain links TRBV7-9 to TRBJ2-1, with 12 bases identical to TRBD1. The CDR3 covers 16 residues. Germline loops: CDR1 SEHNR, CDR2 FQNEAQ (reference sequence). J was trimmed by 5 bases and V by 4 bases; bases with no gene match: 6. CDR3 DNA sequence: TGTGCCAGCAGCTGGTCCGGGACAGGGGGCCACAATGAGCAGTTCTTC. This sequence encodes CASSWSGTGGHNEQFF. The variable domain in full, completed from reference TRBV7-9 and TRBJ2-1, reads DTGVSQNPRHKITKRGQNVTFRCDPISEHNRLYWYRQTLGQGPEFLTYFQNEAQLEKSRLLSDRFSAERPKGSFSTLEIQRTEQGDSAMYLCASSWSGTGGHNEQFFGPGTRLTVL.

This clonotype was observed many times. The gene calls are TRBV7-2 and TRBJ2-3; D ambiguous. Trimming removed 5 bases at V and 7 bases at J, with 13 bases between. This CDR3 comprises 13 residues. CDR1 is SGHTA and CDR2 is FQGNSA in the germline V gene. The CDR3 bases are TGTGCCAGCAGCCAAGCACATCAGTATACGCAGTATTTT. Amino acids: CASSQAHQYTQYF.

This clonotype was picked up a small number of times. The V and J genes are TRBV29-1 and TRBJ2-3; D ambiguous. Trimming took off 7 bases at V and 2 bases at J, with 13 bases between the two ends. CDR1 SQVTM and CDR2 ANQGSEA come from the germline V gene. The CDR3 runs to 13 residues. DNA of the CDR3: TGCAGCGCCTACAGAGGAGACACAGATACGCAGTATTTT. Translating it yields CSAYRGDTDTQYF.

This clonotype was seen many times. The V call is TRBV20-1, the J call TRBJ2-5, with D unclear. The CDR3 is 12 amino acids. V lost 2 bases and J 3 bases, leaving 7 bases between the germline ends. The germline V gene encodes CDR1 DFQATT and CDR2 SNEGSKA (reference sequence). CDR3 region: CSARYSKETQYF. CDR3 DNA sequence: TGCAGTGCTAGATACTCGAAAGAGACCCAGTACTTC.

The chain is built from TRBV7-2 and TRBJ2-1; 13 bases are shared with TRBD2. CDR3 length: 16 amino acids. In germline, CDR1 is SGHTA, CDR2 FQGNSA. The V and J ends lost 4 bases and 4 bases, in that order; junction bases with no gene match: 4. CDR3 bases: TGTGCCAGCAGCTGGACACTAGCGGGGGGGTACAATGAGCAGTTCTTC. It is translated as CASSWTLAGGYNEQFF.

This clonotype was seen at least ten times. This chain links TRBV5-1 with TRBJ2-3; 9 bases are shared with TRBD2. The V and J ends lost 4 bases and 2 bases, in that order; junction bases with no gene match: 8. There are 16 residues in the CDR3. The germline V gene encodes CDR1 SGHRS and CDR2 YFSETQ. DNA for the CDR3: TGCGCCAGCAGCGACCCCGGGACTAGCTCCACAGATACGCAGTATTTT. Translated, it gives CASSDPGTSSTDTQYF. The complete variable domain, with remaining parts taken from reference TRBV5-1 and TRBJ2-3, reads KAGVTQTPRYLIKTRGQQVTLSCSPISGHRSVSWYQQTPGQGLQFLFEYFSETQRNKGNFPGRFSGRQFSNSRSEMNVSTLELGDSALYLCASSDPGTSSTDTQYFGPGTRLTVL.

The V and J genes are TRBV7-2 and TRBJ2-2, with 9 bases matching TRBD2. Germline CDR1 SGHTA, CDR2 FQGNSA. Trimming cost V 5 bases and J 6 bases; bases outside gene matches: 19. The CDR3 loop spans 19 amino acids. Here the CDR3 reads CASSHRVAVAGGIPGELFF. The CDR3 DNA follows: TGTGCCAGCAGCCACCGGGTTGCGGTGGCGGGGGGGATACCCGGGGAGCTGTTTTTT. Combining the CDR3 with reference TRBV7-2 and TRBJ2-2 gives the whole variable domain GAGVSQSPSNKVTEKGKDVELRCDPISGHTALYWYRQSLGQGLEFLIYFQGNSAPDKSGLPSDRFSAERTGGSVSTLTIQRTQQEDSAVYLCASSHRVAVAGGIPGELFFGEGSRLTVL.

This clonotype showed up many times. This chain joins TRBV12-3 or TRBV12-4 and TRBJ2-2, with D perhaps TRBD1 (5 bases). CDR3 size: 15 residues. The V end was cut by 3 bases, the J end by 4 bases, with 12 bases between. CDR3 sequence reads: CASSLRQGSTGELFF. Here the CDR3 DNA reads TGTGCCAGCAGTTTGCGGCAGGGCAGCACCGGGGAGCTGTTTTTT.